The rows below give T cell receptor beta chains drawn from one sample of a study of blood T cells in healthy people across ages. TCRdb independently ran MiXCR on the 5' RACE reads; one entry per CDR3 protein. The sample consists of about 1.5 million distinct CDR3 sequences, roughly 43% of them appearing once. Sequencing input: blood. The source of these receptors is a woman aged 18-30 years in good health. Both conserved end residues are part of each CDR3. D genes are given only for firm matches. Clone size, where shown, is once, few, many, or a class for clones that have expanded.

CDR3nt: TGTGCCAGCAGTCCACTACGGGAGACCAATACGCAGTATTTT
CDR3aa: CASSPLRETNTQYF
d_gene: NA
j_gene: TRBJ2-3
abundance: once
v_gene: TRBV25-1

CDR3nt: TGTGCCAGCAGCTTACGTCCCGGACAGAGTTACAATGAGCAGTTCTTC
CDR3aa: CASSLRPGQSYNEQFF
d_gene: NA
j_gene: TRBJ2-1
abundance: NA
v_gene: TRBV5-5

CDR3nt: TGCAGCGTTGAAGGCGGACAAACCTCCTACAATGAGCAGTACTTC
CDR3aa: CSVEGGQTSYNEQYF
d_gene: NA
j_gene: TRBJ2-7
abundance: NA
v_gene: TRBV29-1

CDR3nt: TGTGCCAGCAGGGTCCTCCGGGTTGAGGGGACAGATACGCAGTATTTT
CDR3aa: CASRVLRVEGTDTQYF
d_gene: NA
j_gene: TRBJ2-3
abundance: NA
v_gene: TRBV12-3/TRBV12-4

CDR3nt: TGTGCCAGCAGCTTAAGCTTGACGGCTTCACCCCTCCACTTT
CDR3aa: CASSLSLTASPLHF
d_gene: NA
j_gene: TRBJ1-6
abundance: NA
v_gene: TRBV7-3

CDR3nt: TGTACCAGCAGCCCGGACAGGACACTCAATCAGCCCCAGCATTTT
CDR3aa: CTSSPDRTLNQPQHF
d_gene: TRBD1
j_gene: TRBJ1-5
abundance: NA
v_gene: TRBV6-5

CDR3nt: TGTGCCAGCAGCTTACGGGGCGGGAGGGATTACAATGAGCAGTTCTTC
CDR3aa: CASSLRGGRDYNEQFF
d_gene: TRBD2
j_gene: TRBJ2-1
abundance: once
v_gene: TRBV7-3

CDR3nt: TGTGCCAGCAGCCTTAGCGGGGGGGGGAGAGATACGCAGTATTTT
CDR3aa: CASSLSGGGRDTQYF
d_gene: TRBD2
j_gene: TRBJ2-3
abundance: once
v_gene: TRBV12-3/TRBV12-4

CDR3nt: TGTGCCAGCAGCTTAGGGGACAGGGGGTTTACTGAAGCTTTCTTT
CDR3aa: CASSLGDRGFTEAFF
d_gene: TRBD1
j_gene: TRBJ1-1
abundance: NA
v_gene: TRBV7-9

CDR3nt: TGTGCCAGCATGCGAGGAACTGCCCTTCTGGAGACCCAGTACTTC
CDR3aa: CASMRGTALLETQYF
d_gene: NA
j_gene: TRBJ2-5
abundance: few
v_gene: TRBV2

CDR3nt: TGTGCCACCAGCAGAGATTCGGGGCTCGACACTGAAGCTTTCTTT
CDR3aa: CATSRDSGLDTEAFF
d_gene: NA
j_gene: TRBJ1-1
abundance: once
v_gene: TRBV15

CDR3nt: TGCGCCAGCAGCTTGAATGCAGGGGATCAGCCCCAGCATTTT
CDR3aa: CASSLNAGDQPQHF
d_gene: NA
j_gene: TRBJ1-5
abundance: NA
v_gene: TRBV5-1

CDR3nt: TGTGCCAGCAGCCTAACGACAGGGGGAGCCTACGAGCAGTACTTC
CDR3aa: CASSLTTGGAYEQYF
d_gene: TRBD1
j_gene: TRBJ2-7
abundance: NA
v_gene: TRBV27

CDR3nt: TGTGCTAGCAGCTTCGTCATAGCGGGTCGCACAGATACGCAGTATTTT
CDR3aa: CASSFVIAGRTDTQYF
d_gene: TRBD2
j_gene: TRBJ2-3
abundance: NA
v_gene: TRBV7-7

CDR3nt: TGTGCCAGCAGCTTACTAGCGGGAGTTGTAAATGAGCAGTACTTC
CDR3aa: CASSLLAGVVNEQYF
d_gene: TRBD2
j_gene: TRBJ2-7
abundance: NA
v_gene: TRBV7-3

CDR3nt: TGTGCCATCAGTGAGTCTGGCGAGGGAAGTAACTATGGCTACACCTTC
CDR3aa: CAISESGEGSNYGYTF
d_gene: NA
j_gene: TRBJ1-2
abundance: many
v_gene: TRBV10-3

CDR3nt: TGTGCCAGCAGTGAATTTGGGGGAAATGAGCAGTTCTTC
CDR3aa: CASSEFGGNEQFF
d_gene: NA
j_gene: TRBJ2-1
abundance: NA
v_gene: TRBV25-1

CDR3nt: TGCAGCGTTGACAAAGCATACCCAGATACGCAGTATTTT
CDR3aa: CSVDKAYPDTQYF
d_gene: NA
j_gene: TRBJ2-3
abundance: few
v_gene: TRBV29-1

CDR3nt: TGTGCCAGCAGGATGGGACAGGGAAGCTATGGCTACACCTTC
CDR3aa: CASRMGQGSYGYTF
d_gene: TRBD1
j_gene: TRBJ1-2
abundance: few
v_gene: TRBV6-6

CDR3nt: TGCAGCGTTGAAAGACCCCCGGGGTACATGAATGAGCAGTTCTTC
CDR3aa: CSVERPPGYMNEQFF
d_gene: NA
j_gene: TRBJ2-1
abundance: NA
v_gene: TRBV29-1

CDR3nt: TGTGCCAGTTCGAGACTAGCCAAAAACATTCAGTACTTC
CDR3aa: CASSRLAKNIQYF
d_gene: NA
j_gene: TRBJ2-4
abundance: few
v_gene: TRBV6-2/TRBV6-3

CDR3nt: TGTGCCAGCAGCTTATCGAGACAGGGGGCATATCAGCCCCAGCATTTT
CDR3aa: CASSLSRQGAYQPQHF
d_gene: TRBD1
j_gene: TRBJ1-5
abundance: few
v_gene: TRBV7-9

CDR3nt: TGTGCCAGCAGTACGGACAGGAGGCCGTATGGCTACACCTTC
CDR3aa: CASSTDRRPYGYTF
d_gene: TRBD1
j_gene: TRBJ1-2
abundance: NA
v_gene: TRBV12-3/TRBV12-4

CDR3nt: TGTGCCAGCAGTGCGATCGGACAGTTTGCCGAGCAGTACTTC
CDR3aa: CASSAIGQFAEQYF
d_gene: NA
j_gene: TRBJ2-7
abundance: NA
v_gene: TRBV6-5

CDR3nt: TGCGCCAGCAGCCACTCGGGGGTGGACACTGAAGCTTTCTTT
CDR3aa: CASSHSGVDTEAFF
d_gene: NA
j_gene: TRBJ1-1
abundance: NA
v_gene: TRBV4-3

CDR3nt: TGTGCCAGCAGTCGCCGGGGTGGGGCGGACTATGGCTACACCTTC
CDR3aa: CASSRRGGADYGYTF
d_gene: NA
j_gene: TRBJ1-2
abundance: few
v_gene: TRBV6-5

CDR3nt: TGTGCCGGCAGCGTAACTAGCTATGGCTACACCTTC
CDR3aa: CAGSVTSYGYTF
d_gene: NA
j_gene: TRBJ1-2
abundance: NA
v_gene: TRBV9

CDR3nt: TGTGCCAGCAGTGAGCCTAGCGGCGAGGCTGGGGCCAACGTCCTGACTTTC
CDR3aa: CASSEPSGEAGANVLTF
d_gene: TRBD2
j_gene: TRBJ2-6
abundance: few
v_gene: TRBV25-1

CDR3nt: TGTGCCAGCAGCCAATCCCCTCTTCCGGTAATATCCTACGAGCAGTACTTC
CDR3aa: CASSQSPLPVISYEQYF
d_gene: NA
j_gene: TRBJ2-7
abundance: few
v_gene: TRBV3-1

CDR3nt: TGCGCCAGCAGCCAAGTGAAGGGTAGCGGTGGCTACACCTTC
CDR3aa: CASSQVKGSGGYTF
d_gene: NA
j_gene: TRBJ1-2
abundance: few
v_gene: TRBV4-3

CDR3nt: TGTGCCGGCGGGACCGGGACACTCGAAAGAGTAGCCAAAAACATTCAGTACTTC
CDR3aa: CAGGTGTLERVAKNIQYF
d_gene: NA
j_gene: TRBJ2-4
abundance: NA
v_gene: TRBV11-3

CDR3nt: TGTGCCAGCAGCCAATCCGGGACTAGTGCTTACGAGCAGTACTTC
CDR3aa: CASSQSGTSAYEQYF
d_gene: TRBD2
j_gene: TRBJ2-7
abundance: many
v_gene: TRBV7-3